These 16 T cell receptor beta chains share one sample of origin, sequenced in a study of Graves' ophthalmopathy and Graves' hyperthyroidism. The authors amplified TCR beta CDR3 regions from RNA transcripts. Scientists carried out first-round RT-PCR using HTBI primers and then a second-round multiplex PCR. TCRdb reanalysed the multiplex PCR reads using MiXCR and keeps one entry per CDR3 protein. The sample carries hundreds of thousands of distinct CDR3 sequences, under 50% recorded once. Source material: peripheral blood. These receptors came from an adult man with Graves' ophthalmopathy.

This clonotype showed up just once. This chain links TRBV25-1 with TRBJ1-4, with D hard to call. V shed 6 bases and J shed 5 bases, with 13 bases lying between them. This CDR3 region has 14 residues. CDR1 is MGHDK and CDR2 is SYGVNS in the germline V gene. The CDR3 reads CASRTQIRNEKLFF. The CDR3 DNA is TGTGCCAGCAGAACCCAGATCAGGAATGAAAAACTGTTTTTT.

With regard to this clonotype: This may be a read error, as it is one base from a much larger clone. The V gene is TRBV19, the J gene TRBJ2-7, with D perhaps being TRBD1 or TRBD2 (6 bases each). The V gene's germline CDR1 is LNHDA and CDR2 SQIVND (reference sequence). V lost 5 bases, J lost 0 bases, and 17 bases lay in between. This CDR3 has 16 residues. CDR3 DNA sequence: TGTGCCAGTAGTGTCGCAGGGCGGGACATCTCCTACGAGCAGTACTTC. Its protein product is CASSVAGRDISYEQYF.

The table lists this clonotype with a few counts. CDR3 sequence (DNA): TGTGCCAGCAGCTTAGAAGGGACTAGCGGGGGGAAAGAGACCCAGTACTTC. Translation: CASSLEGTSGGKETQYF. The chain couples TRBV13 to TRBJ2-5; 15 nucleotides agree with TRBD2. Germline CDR1 is PRHDT and CDR2 is FYEKMQ (reference sequence). The ends lost 1 base at V and 3 bases at J; junction bases unmatched: 3. CDR3 length: 17 amino acids.

This chain joins TRBV9 and TRBJ1-6; possible D gene TRBD1, 6 bases. Germline V gene data show CDR1 as SGDLS and CDR2 as YYNGEE. This CDR3 is built from 16 residues. Trimming left V 3 bases short and J 7 bases short, with 17 bases between. CDR3 in DNA: TGTGCCAGCAGCGGGGGTGGGGGGCGACTAAATTCACCCCTCCACTTT. Protein: CASSGGGGRLNSPLHF.

The V gene is TRBV12-3 or TRBV12-4, the J gene TRBJ1-6, with 8 bases matching TRBD1. Germline trimming cut 5 bases from V and 9 bases from J; bases unmatched to any gene: 6. The CDR3 covers 14 residues. CDR3 sequence reads: CASSRTGSGSPLHF. Written as DNA, the CDR3 is TGTGCCAGCAGTCGGACAGGGTCGGGTTCACCCCTCCACTTT.

This clonotype showed up many times. The rearrangement joins TRBV15 to TRBJ2-7; 7 bases are shared with TRBD1. The junction had 7 bases not matched to a gene; V was cut back by 0 bases and J by 2 bases. The CDR3 contains 16 residues. Germline values: CDR1 LNHNV, CDR2 YYDKDF (reference sequence). Written as DNA, the CDR3 is TGTGCCACCAGCAGAGAAAGGACAGGACCAACCTACGAGCAGTACTTC. The encoded protein is CATSRERTGPTYEQYF.

The V call is TRBV2, the J call TRBJ1-6; 7 nucleotides line up with TRBD1. The CDR3 runs 13 residues. J lost 13 bases, V lost 6 bases, and 9 bases had no gene match. CDR1 and CDR2 from the germline V gene are SNHLY and FYNNEI. CDR3 nucleotide sequence: TGTGCCAGCAGGACAGGGACGGGTCAGCCCCTCCACTTT. Translated, it gives CASRTGTGQPLHF.

This clonotype was observed once. This rearrangement joins TRBV15 to TRBJ2-7, with 9 nucleotides matching TRBD1. The V gene end was trimmed by 3 bases and the J gene end by 6 bases; junction bases not matched to a gene: 9. Germline V gene sequence: CDR1 LNHNV, CDR2 YYDKDF (reference sequence). The CDR3 consists of 15 residues. CDR3 protein: CATSSEGTGRSEQYF. In DNA form, the CDR3 reads TGTGCCACCAGCAGTGAAGGGACAGGGCGTTCCGAGCAGTACTTC.

The chain joins TRBV7-3 to TRBJ2-7, with TRBD1 matching 8 bases. The CDR3 consists of 15 residues. V shed 5 bases, J shed 0 bases, and the junction held 6 bases outside the gene matches. Per the germline V gene, CDR1 is SGHTA and CDR2 is FQGTGA. The DNA for the CDR3 is TGTGCCAGCAGCGCTACAGGGGGAGGCTCCTACGAGCAGTACTTC. Translated: CASSATGGGSYEQYF. Filled out from reference TRBV7-3 and TRBJ2-7, the complete variable domain reads GAGVSQTPSNKVTEKGKYVELRCDPISGHTALYWYRQSLGQGPEFLIYFQGTGAADDSGLPNDRFFAVRPEGSVSTLKIQRTERGDSAVYLCASSATGGGSYEQYFGPGTRLTVT.

V and J are TRBV3-1 and TRBJ1-2, with D unclear. Germline V gene lookup returns CDR1 LGHDT and CDR2 YNNKEL (reference sequence). V shed 4 bases and J shed 7 bases, with 19 bases lying between them. The CDR3 totals 15 residues. The CDR3 region is CASSLEWEMSSGYTF. CDR3 nucleotides: TGTGCCAGCAGCCTTGAATGGGAGATGTCTTCTGGCTACACCTTC. Together with reference TRBV3-1 and TRBJ1-2, the CDR3 gives the full variable domain: DTAVSQTPKYLVTQMGNDKSIKCEQNLGHDTMYWYKQDSKKFLKIMFSYNNKELIINETVPNRFSPKSPDKAHLNLHINSLELGDSAVYFCASSLEWEMSSGYTFGSGTRLTVV.

In this sample, this clonotype turned up a few times. This rearrangement joins TRBV12-5 to TRBJ2-5; no clear D gene. Trimming took 4 bases from V and 4 from J, leaving 13 bases between them. This CDR3 has 14 residues. Per germline, CDR1 LGHNT and CDR2 FRNRAP. For the CDR3, the DNA is TGTGCTAGTGGTTCGCCACTCGGGCCAGAGACCCAGTACTTC. It encodes CASGSPLGPETQYF.

A remark on this clonotype: A much larger clone lies one base from this, so it may be a read error. The rearrangement uses TRBV5-5 and TRBJ1-2; D call uncertain. The length of the CDR3 is 14 residues. Trimming shortened V by 9 bases and J by 2 bases, and 17 bases separated the two germline ends. Germline values: CDR1 SGHKS, CDR2 YYEKEE (reference sequence). The CDR3 sequence is CANTSGGKNYGYTF. In nucleotides, the CDR3 is TGTGCCAACACCTCTGGAGGGAAAAACTATGGCTACACCTTC.

In regard to this clonotype: This clone may be a read error of a much larger clone one base away. This chain joins TRBV5-1 and TRBJ1-3; 10 bases are shared with TRBD1. Germline CDR1 and CDR2: SGHRS and YFSETQ. The CDR3 runs to 16 residues. The CDR3 here is CASSSGQGFPGNTTYF. DNA for the CDR3: TGCGCCAGCAGTTCGGGACAGGGGTTCCCTGGAAACACCACATATTTT.

The J gene is TRBJ1-4, the V gene TRBV12-3 or TRBV12-4, with D possibly TRBD1 on 6 matching bases. Deletions cut 5 bases from V and 3 bases from J, with 19 bases between. The CDR3 is 17 amino acids. The CDR3 region has the DNA TGTGCCAGCAGTCAAAGGGGCAGGGGATCGGCTAATGAAAAACTGTTTTTT. It yields the protein CASSQRGRGSANEKLFF.

The chain has TRBV13 and TRBJ1-1; 8 nucleotides line up with TRBD1. The junction had 9 bases not matched to a gene; V was cut back by 4 bases and J by 5 bases. This CDR3 region has 15 residues. The germline V gene has CDR1 PRHDT and CDR2 FYEKMQ (reference sequence). In DNA, the CDR3 is TGTGCCAGCAGCTACCAGGGGGCGGGAGGAACTGAAGCTTTCTTT. Translation gives CASSYQGAGGTEAFF.

As regards this clonotype: A much larger clonotype is one base distant, so this may be a read error. V gene TRBV5-1 combines with J gene TRBJ2-7; D unclear. CDR1 is SGHRS and CDR2 is YFSETQ in the germline V gene. CDR3 length: 14 residues. The CDR3 is CAGSLVQAPYEQYF. Written as DNA, the CDR3 is TGCGCCGGCAGCTTGGTCCAGGCCCCCTACGAGCAGTACTTC.